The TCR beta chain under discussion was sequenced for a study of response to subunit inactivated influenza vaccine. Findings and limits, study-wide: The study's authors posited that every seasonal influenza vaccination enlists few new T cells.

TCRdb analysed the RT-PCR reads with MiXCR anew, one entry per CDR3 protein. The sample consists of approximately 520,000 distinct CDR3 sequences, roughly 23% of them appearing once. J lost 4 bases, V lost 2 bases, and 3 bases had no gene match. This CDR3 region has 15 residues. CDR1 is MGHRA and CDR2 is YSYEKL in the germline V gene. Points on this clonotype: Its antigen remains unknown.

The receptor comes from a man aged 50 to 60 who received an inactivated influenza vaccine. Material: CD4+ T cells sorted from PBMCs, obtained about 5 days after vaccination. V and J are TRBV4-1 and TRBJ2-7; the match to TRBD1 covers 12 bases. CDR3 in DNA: TGCGCCAGCAGCCAACAGGGACAGGGGGCATACGAGCAGTACTTC. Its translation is CASSQQGQGAYEQYF.